Presented here are 28 T cell receptor beta chains from one specimen sequenced in a study of CXCR4 blockade with PD-1 therapy in pancreatic cancer. The assay was immunoSEQ multiplex PCR, and TCRdb's table has in-frame clones only and misses some. The repertoire includes about 5,900 clones, approximately 40% of them detected once, and about an eighth sits in the top ten. Sequencing input: tumor tissue. Receptor source: a human donor with pancreatic ductal adenocarcinoma.

This clone was observed once. CDR3 in amino acids: CASSTSGRAGEQYF. The CDR3 coding sequence is TGTGCCAGCTCCACTAGCGGGAGGGCGGGCGAGCAGTACTTC. The rearrangement joins TRBV18 to TRBJ2-7; 13 nucleotides agree with TRBD2. Germline CDR1 is KGHSH and CDR2 is LQKENI. The CDR3 is made up of 14 amino acids. V shed 6 bases, J shed 6 bases, and the junction held 5 bases outside the gene matches.

The CDR3 DNA sequence: TGTGCCAGTAGTATAGCGCCGGCGGGAGTGCGCAATGAGCAGTTCTTC. Translated: CASSIAPAGVRNEQFF. This chain joins TRBV19 and TRBJ2-1, with 7 bases that match TRBD2. CDR1 LNHDA and CDR2 SQIVND come from the germline V gene (reference sequence). The CDR3 totals 16 residues. The junction had 9 bases not matched to a gene; V was cut back by 1 base and J by 6 bases.

The V and J genes are TRBV29-1 and TRBJ1-1; D not resolved. The V end lost 3 bases, the J end lost 3 bases, and 8 bases lay between the germline ends. CDR1 is SQVTM, CDR2 ANQGSEA, per germline. The CDR3 covers 12 residues. The CDR3 DNA is TGCAGCGTTGAGAGGGCGGACACTGAAGCTTTCTTT. It is translated as CSVERADTEAFF.

The chain combines TRBV18 with TRBJ1-2; D gene ambiguous. Looked up from germline, CDR1 is KGHSH and CDR2 is LQKENI. V was shortened by 2 bases and J by 6 bases, with 13 bases between the two germline ends. This CDR3 contains 14 residues. CDR3 protein: CASSPSTADDGYTF. The DNA for the CDR3 is TGTGCCAGCTCACCATCGACCGCGGACGATGGCTACACCTTC.

This clone has only a few counts. Other DNA sequences in the sample encode the same CDR3. The chain is built from TRBV4-1 and TRBJ1-1; D is unclear. CDR1 is MGHRA, CDR2 YSYEKL, per germline. The CDR3 is 14 residues long. V dropped 0 bases and J dropped 5 bases, with 10 bases sitting between them. CDR3 nucleotides: TGCGCCAGCAGCCAAGACCGGGGAAGGACTGAAGCTTTCTTT. It is translated as CASSQDRGRTEAFF.

The CDR3 DNA reads TGTGCCAGCTCACCACCACGGGGGGGTGGGTACGAGCAGTACTTC. Protein sequence: CASSPPRGGGYEQYF. The J gene is TRBJ2-7, the V gene TRBV18; TRBD2 matches at 8 bases. Germline loops: CDR1 KGHSH, CDR2 LQKENI. The CDR3 runs 15 residues. V shed 0 bases, J shed 4 bases, and the junction held 5 bases outside the gene matches.

This chain connects TRBV18 to TRBJ2-5; D tentatively reads TRBD1 or TRBD2 (5 bases each). The CDR3 extends over 14 amino acids. Germline lookup yields CDR1 KGHSH and CDR2 LQKENI. Trimming shortened V by 3 bases and J by 4 bases, and 12 bases separated the two germline ends. This CDR3 is CASSPRQRGETQYF. CDR3 DNA sequence: TGTGCCAGCTCACCGAGGCAGAGGGGAGAGACCCAGTACTTC.

This clone is a singleton in its sample. One junction end does not reproduce the germline sequence, and a read error may be involved. V is TRBV10-2 and J is TRBJ1-2; 7 bases map to TRBD1. This CDR3 is 14 amino acids long. Germline V gives CDR1 WSHSY, CDR2 SAAADI. CDR3 DNA: TGCGCCAACAGTGAGTCCCGGCACAGGGGAGGCTACACCTTC. Its translation is CANSESRHRGGYTF.

This clone is categorized as medium-sized. The V call is TRBV19, the J call TRBJ2-1; 11 bases line up with TRBD2. Unmatched junction bases numbered 2, after V lost 5 bases and J lost 2 bases. The CDR3 consists of 15 residues. Germline CDR1 reads LNHDA; CDR2 reads SQIVND (reference sequence). The CDR3 loop is CASSPTSGAYNEQFF. The CDR3 region has the DNA TGTGCCAGTAGTCCGACTAGCGGGGCCTACAATGAGCAGTTCTTC.

The rearrangement links TRBV11-3 to TRBJ1-3; TRBD1 agrees at 7 bases. V was pared by 5 bases and J by 0 bases, with 7 bases of the junction left unmatched. The CDR3 is 16 residues long. In germline, CDR1 is SGHNT, CDR2 YENEEA. In DNA form, the CDR3 reads TGTGCCAGCAGCCCCTCAGGGGGGAGCTCTGGAAACACCATATATTTT. It translates to CASSPSGGSSGNTIYF.

The chain recombines TRBV2 with TRBJ2-2; a weak D match, TRBD2 (6 bases). V was trimmed by 9 bases and J by 5 bases, leaving 10 bases between them. The CDR3 contains 12 residues. The V gene's germline CDR1 is SNHLY and CDR2 FYNNEI. CDR3 region: CASTGDTGELFF. The CDR3 bases are TGTGCCAGTACGGGGGATACCGGGGAGCTGTTTTTT.

In this sample, this clone is medium-sized. V usage is TRBV6-8 and J usage is TRBJ2-3; 10 bases map to TRBD2. Germline values: CDR1 MNHGY, CDR2 SAAAGT. This CDR3 has 16 amino acids. The ends lost 5 bases at V and 0 bases at J; junction bases unmatched: 5. The CDR3 here is CASSELAGASTDTQYF. The CDR3 coding sequence is TGTGCCAGCAGTGAGCTAGCGGGGGCTAGCACAGATACGCAGTATTTT.

This clone was detected ten times or more. This chain joins TRBV11-3 and TRBJ2-1; 16 bases are a match to TRBD2. Per germline, CDR1 SGHNT and CDR2 YENEEA. The V and J ends lost 0 bases and 1 base, in that order; junction bases with no gene match: 3. The CDR3 has 19 amino acids. Here the CDR3 DNA reads TGTGCCAGCAGCTTAGAGGGACTAGCGGGAGGGCCGTCCTACAATGAGCAGTTCTTC. Translating it yields CASSLEGLAGGPSYNEQFF.

The V call is TRBV28, the J call TRBJ1-2; tentative D call: TRBD1 (5 bases). Deletions cut 2 bases from V and 3 bases from J, with 16 bases between. Per the germline V gene, CDR1 is MDHEN and CDR2 is SYDVKM. The CDR3 is 16 amino acids. Written as DNA, the CDR3 is TGTGCCAGCAGTTTAGCGGGGTTTCAGGGAGACTATGGCTACACCTTC. Amino acid sequence: CASSLAGFQGDYGYTF.

This clone was observed once. The V call is TRBV18, the J call TRBJ2-7, with D perhaps assigned TRBD1 or TRBD2 (5 bases each). The CDR3 runs to 13 residues. Trimming took 6 bases from V and 3 from J, leaving 12 bases between them. CDR1 and CDR2 (germline): KGHSH, LQKENI. The CDR3 region has the DNA TGTGCCAGCTCTATGGGGGTGAGCTACGAGCAGTACTTC. Translated: CASSMGVSYEQYF.

V is TRBV29-1 and J is TRBJ2-5; 7 nucleotides match TRBD2. The CDR3 extends over 12 amino acids. With V trimmed by 3 bases and J by 8 bases, 6 bases remained unmatched. Germline assignment: CDR1 SQVTM and CDR2 ANQGSEA. CDR3 in DNA: TGCAGCGTTGACTCGGGGGAGGGTACCCAGTACTTC. Amino acid sequence: CSVDSGEGTQYF.

This sequence joins TRBV28 and TRBJ2-7; 7 bases map to TRBD2. The CDR3 consists of 13 residues. The junction had 6 bases not matched to a gene; V was cut back by 6 bases and J by 4 bases. From germline, CDR1 is MDHEN and CDR2 SYDVKM. CDR3 bases: TGTGCCAGCAGATTCAACGGGGGGTACGAGCAGTACTTC. Protein: CASRFNGGYEQYF.

This clone was seen a handful of times. The rearrangement uses TRBV11-3 and TRBJ2-7; TRBD1 matches 7 bases. CDR1 SGHNT and CDR2 YENEEA come from the germline V gene. V gave up 5 bases and J gave up 2 bases; unmatched junction bases: 9. This CDR3 spans 15 amino acids. This chain's CDR3 is CASSPRQGPTYEQYF. The CDR3 DNA reads as TGTGCCAGCAGCCCTCGACAGGGCCCCACCTACGAGCAGTACTTC. Variable domain in full (rest from reference TRBV11-3 and TRBJ2-7): EAGVVQSPRYKIIEKKQPVAFWCNPISGHNTLYWYLQNLGQGPELLIRYENEEAVDDSQLPKDRFSAERLKGVDSTLKIQPAELGDSAVYLCASSPRQGPTYEQYFGPGTRLTVT.

This clone was found a few times. The chain combines TRBV6-8 with TRBJ1-1; D ambiguous. This CDR3 has 13 amino acids. V was shortened by 2 bases and J by 6 bases, with 10 bases between the two germline ends. Germline CDR1 MNHGY, CDR2 SAAAGT. CDR3 region: CASSYQALSEAFF. Here the CDR3 DNA reads TGTGCCAGCAGTTACCAGGCCCTCTCTGAAGCTTTCTTT.

This clone was recorded at least ten times. This chain joins TRBV23-1 and TRBJ2-5; D is possibly TRBD1 (5 bases). TRBV23-1 is annotated as an ORF whose role is uncertain. The CDR3 length is 14 residues. Trimming cost V 6 bases and J 2 bases, with 13 bases left between them. This CDR3 is CASSLEQAQETQYF. CDR3 bases: TGCGCCAGCAGCTTGGAACAGGCTCAAGAGACCCAGTACTTC.

This clone is classed as medium-sized. The V and J genes are TRBV11-3 and TRBJ1-5; 10 bases match TRBD1. J gave up 7 bases and V 3 bases, and 6 bases lay outside the gene matches. Germline CDR1 SGHNT, CDR2 YENEEA. The CDR3 consists of 15 residues. The CDR3 DNA follows: TGTGCCAGCAGCTTCGGGACAGGGGTGGGGCAGCCCCAGCATTTT. It specifies CASSFGTGVGQPQHF.

By share of the sample, this clone is medium-sized. The genes are TRBV18 and TRBJ2-7, with unresolved D. Germline CDR1 and CDR2: KGHSH and LQKENI. This CDR3 region has 16 residues. V gave up 1 base and J gave up 0 bases, with 13 bases separating them. The DNA of the CDR3 is TGTGCCAGCTCACCACTTCGGGCAGCGAGCTCCTACGAGCAGTACTTC. Protein sequence: CASSPLRAASSYEQYF. Complete variable domain (other parts from reference TRBV18 and TRBJ2-7): NAGVMQNPRHLVRRRGQEARLRCSPMKGHSHVYWYRQLPEEGLKFMVYLQKENIIDESGMPKERFSAEFPKEGPSILRIQQVVRGDSAAYFCASSPLRAASSYEQYFGPGTRLTVT.

The chain uses TRBV28 and TRBJ2-7; 8 bases line up with TRBD2. V was pared by 8 bases and J by 5 bases, with 11 bases of the junction left unmatched. This CDR3 is 14 amino acids long. Per the germline V gene, CDR1 is MDHEN and CDR2 is SYDVKM. In DNA, the CDR3 is TGTGCCAGCCCGGGGGGGGAGGGGTACCACGAGCAGTACTTC. This translates into CASPGGEGYHEQYF.

This clone was found many times. The chain is built from TRBV11-3 and TRBJ1-2; D is perhaps TRBD1 (5 bases). Germline V gives CDR1 SGHNT, CDR2 YENEEA. The CDR3 is 14 residues long. V lost 7 bases to trimming and J lost 4 bases, with 16 bases between them. CDR3 sequence: CASTPGTSLYGYTF. DNA for the CDR3: TGTGCCAGCACCCCAGGGACGAGCCTCTATGGCTACACCTTC.

This clone was seen at least ten times. V gene TRBV10-3 combines with J gene TRBJ1-2; 9 positions match TRBD1. Germline CDR1 is ENHRY and CDR2 is SYGVKD. With 0 bases clipped from V and 8 bases from J, the junction kept 10 bases outside the gene matches. The CDR3 is 16 amino acids. The CDR3 here is CAISESGQGEVRGYTF. CDR3 bases: TGTGCCATCAGTGAGTCGGGACAGGGCGAGGTTCGGGGCTACACCTTC.

This chain joins TRBV4-1 and TRBJ2-3; 11 positions agree with TRBD2. Germline CDR1 reads MGHRA; CDR2 reads YSYEKL. V was clipped by 5 bases and J by 4 bases; unmatched bases: 5. The CDR3 has 15 residues. DNA of the CDR3: TGCGCCAGCAGCTCGACTAGCGGGACTGCAGATACGCAGTATTTT. This encodes CASSSTSGTADTQYF.

The chain combines TRBV28 with TRBJ2-1, with 16 bases identical to TRBD2. The CDR3 covers 18 residues. The germline CDR1 and CDR2 sequences are MDHEN and SYDVKM. The V segment lost 6 bases and the J segment 7 bases; nucleotides outside the gene matches: 12. This CDR3 reads CASSPAGTSGRAGNEQFF. CDR3 DNA sequence: TGTGCCAGCAGCCCCGCCGGGACTAGCGGGAGGGCGGGGAATGAGCAGTTCTTC.

This clone showed up many times. The chain combines TRBV11-3 with TRBJ2-2, with D tentatively TRBD2 (6 bases). The germline CDR1 and CDR2 sequences are SGHNT and YENEEA. Trimming pared 4 bases from V and 8 bases from J, leaving 17 bases between. The CDR3 consists of 15 residues. CDR3 sequence (DNA): TGTGCCAGCAGCTCATCCGGGACTTTGAAGGGGGAGCTGTTTTTT. Protein sequence: CASSSSGTLKGELFF.